This T cell receptor (beta chain) comes out of a study of T cells after yellow fever vaccination. Study overall: The authors prepared low-cell-number fractions using SMART-Seq v4 Ultra Low Input.

About this clonotype itself: What it binds is unknown.

General study findings and limits: Sorted repertoires could include abundant contaminating clonotypes from bulk cells.

Germline V gene data show CDR1 as LNHDA and CDR2 as SQIVND (reference sequence). CDR3 length equals 13 residues. Trimming took off 8 bases at V and 4 bases at J, with 14 bases between the two ends. Conversion of TCR transcripts into cDNA relied on 5'RACE template switching, which added a universal primer site and UMIs. TCRdb re-called the 5' RACE reads through MiXCR, storing one row per CDR3 protein. The sample records roughly 340,000 distinct CDR3 sequences, 8.5% to 10% being singletons. The chain uses TRBV19 and TRBJ2-5, with no clear D. The sequence was collected from a man between 18 and 29 years old who received the YFV17D yellow fever vaccine. This specimen was PBMCs, taken on the day of the first yellow fever vaccination. The CDR3 reads CASGTTWRETQYF. The CDR3 bases are TGTGCCAGTGGCACGACATGGAGAGAGACCCAGTACTTC.